These T cell receptor beta chains were read from a single sample in a study of T cells in Graves' hyperthyroidism and ophthalmopathy. TCRdb reprocessed the multiplex PCR reads via MiXCR and lists one record per CDR3 protein. The table includes around 290,000 distinct CDR3 sequences, about 14% detected once. The specimen was blood. The origin of the receptors is a woman aged 25 to 39 with Graves' hyperthyroidism that later progressed to Graves' ophthalmopathy. The CDR3 runs from the conserved cysteine through the conserved F or W. Each record gives: CDR3 length, D gene, J gene, clone size, V gene, CDR3 DNA, CDR3 protein. D genes are given only for firm matches. Rows may omit the clone size; those that give it use once, few, many or a size class.

>15|.|TRBJ1-5|many|TRBV6-1
TGTGCCAGCAGTCCCTTGGGAGATAGCAATCAGCCCCAGCATTTT
CASSPLGDSNQPQHF
>15|TRBD2|TRBJ2-2|few|TRBV12-3/TRBV12-4
TGTGCCAGCAGTTGGGGGGGACCGAACACCGGGGAGCTGTTTTTT
CASSWGGPNTGELFF
>15|.|TRBJ1-5|many|TRBV7-2
TGTGCCAGCAGCTTAGGAGGGGTCGGGGGTCAGCCCCAGCATTTT
CASSLGGVGGQPQHF
>20|TRBD1|TRBJ2-3|many|TRBV6-2/TRBV6-3
TGTGCCAGCAGTAAACCCGCCGGGACAGGGGGTTTGCGGAGCACAGATACGCAGTATTTT
CASSKPAGTGGLRSTDTQYF
>15|TRBD2|TRBJ2-1|.|TRBV7-3
TGTGCCAGCAGCCAACTAGCGGCCCTCTACAATGAGCAGTTCTTC
CASSQLAALYNEQFF
>14|TRBD2|TRBJ2-5|.|TRBV4-1
TGCGCCAGCAGCCAAGGACTAGCGGTCGAGACCCAGTACTTC
CASSQGLAVETQYF
>16|.|TRBJ2-1|many|TRBV5-5
TGTGCCAGCACCTCAGGCGGACGCCAACTAACCAATGAGCAGTTCTTC
CASTSGGRQLTNEQFF
>14|.|TRBJ2-7|few|TRBV5-4
TGTGCCAGCAGCCGCGGACGGGAGACCTACGAGCAGTACTTC
CASSRGRETYEQYF
>11|.|TRBJ2-7|.|TRBV7-9
TGTGCCATCAGCTTATCTCTCGAGACGTACTTC
CAISLSLETYF
>13|.|TRBJ1-2|.|TRBV9
TGTGCCAGCAGCGTAGACAGTAACTATGGCTACACCTTC
CASSVDSNYGYTF
>14|.|TRBJ1-5|many|TRBV5-1
TGCGCCAGCAGCTCCCCCAGGGCGACCCAGCCCCAGCATTTT
CASSSPRATQPQHF
>16|.|TRBJ2-3|many|TRBV5-5
TGTGCCAGCAGCTTGGGTAGGTCAGACAGCACAGATACGCAGTATTTT
CASSLGRSDSTDTQYF
>14|.|TRBJ2-5|many|TRBV15
TGTGCCACCCGGACGGAGTTGCGTTTAATGCCCCAGTACTTC
CATRTELRLMPQYF
>13|.|TRBJ1-2|many|TRBV20-1
TGCAGTGCAGCGTACAGGGTCGGCTATGGCTACACCTTC
CSAAYRVGYGYTF
>17|TRBD2|TRBJ2-1|many|TRBV28
TGTGCCAGCAGCCGATGGACTAGCGGGTACTCCTACAATGAGCAGTTCTTC
CASSRWTSGYSYNEQFF
>13|TRBD1|TRBJ2-2|many|TRBV30
TGTGCCTGGAGAAGGGACAGTCACGGAGGGCTGTTTTTT
CAWRRDSHGGLFF
>15|.|TRBJ2-5|many|TRBV7-2
TGTGCCAGCAGCTTAGATCTGGATGGATGGGAGACCCAGTACTTC
CASSLDLDGWETQYF
>13|.|TRBJ1-1|few|TRBV6-1
TGTGCCAGCAGCCGCCTTTGGCTTAATGAAGCTTTCTTT
CASSRLWLNEAFF
>14|.|TRBJ2-1|many|TRBV28
TGTGCCAGCAGTTCCTTGTCCAAGGGAGACGAGCAGTTCTTC
CASSSLSKGDEQFF
>13|.|TRBJ2-3|few|TRBV5-4
TGTGCCAGCCGGGACTTGCGCACAGATACGCAGTATTTT
CASRDLRTDTQYF
>13|.|TRBJ1-2|many|TRBV28
TGTGCCAGCAGTTCGCCAGTACCCAACGGCTACACCTTC
CASSSPVPNGYTF
>16|TRBD1|TRBJ1-5|many|TRBV6-1
TGTGCCAGCAGTGATCCAGGGGGAGGGGGCAATCAGCCCCAGCATTTT
CASSDPGGGGNQPQHF
>15|.|TRBJ2-1|many|TRBV7-3
TGTGCCAGCAGCTTAACGTTTGGGCCCTACAATGAGCAGTTCTTC
CASSLTFGPYNEQFF
>17|.|TRBJ1-5|.|TRBV5-8
TGTGCCAGCAGCTTGGTAGCTGGGAGCCGAGGCAATCAGCCCCAGCATTTT
CASSLVAGSRGNQPQHF